This T cell receptor (beta chain) emerged from a study of spatial heterogeneity in lung cancer. MiXCR, applied by TCRdb to the 5' RACE reads, yields one record per CDR3 protein. The sample lists 40,000 or so distinct CDR3 sequences; approximately 7.5% were seen once. Per the germline V gene, CDR1 is DFQATT and CDR2 is SNEGSKA (reference sequence). The CDR3 runs to 15 residues. With 0 bases clipped from V and 7 bases from J, the junction kept 6 bases outside the gene matches. In this sample, this clonotype turned up many times. As to time point: sample taken at primary tumor resection. Unsorted whole RNA of tumor, nontumor lung or frozen PBMC was sequenced.

The source of this sequence is a male donor with early-stage non-small cell lung cancer. Sequencing was performed on PBMCs, taken at surgery. V is TRBV20-1 and J is TRBJ2-1; 10 nucleotides line up with TRBD2. CDR3 nucleotides: TGCAGTGCTAGAGATGCGCTAGCGGGGGCTAATGAGCAGTTCTTC. It codes for CSARDALAGANEQFF.